Below, 13 T cell receptor beta chains from the same sample are listed, as sequenced in a study of early stage breast cancer tumors. The data were produced by immunoSEQ multiplex PCR, yet TCRdb's version contains in-frame clones alone and is incomplete. Here the sample spans roughly 30,000 clones, approximately 85% being singletons. The specimen sequenced was blood. The receptors derive from a person aged 50-59 years with breast cancer.

The rearrangement joins TRBV4-1 to TRBJ1-5; no clear D. Germline CDR1 is MGHRA and CDR2 is YSYEKL. V dropped 1 base and J dropped 8 bases, with 9 bases sitting between them. CDR3 length: 13 residues. The CDR3 is CASSQAPLEPQHF. The CDR3 coding sequence is TGCGCCAGCAGCCAAGCCCCCCTTGAGCCCCAGCATTTT.

V is TRBV28 and J is TRBJ1-2; D unclear. The CDR3 spans 12 residues. V dropped 4 bases and J dropped 10 bases, with 13 bases sitting between them. The germline V gene has CDR1 MDHEN and CDR2 SYDVKM. CDR3 coding DNA: TGTGCCAGCAGTTCCGCTGGAGTCGACTACACCTTC. Translation: CASSSAGVDYTF.

The rearrangement joins TRBV28 to TRBJ1-1; TRBD1 might be the D (6 bases). The germline V gene encodes CDR1 MDHEN and CDR2 SYDVKM. Trimming stripped 5 bases from V and 3 bases from J, with 10 bases between. The CDR3 spans 13 residues. The CDR3 bases are TGTGCCAGCAGTGAGGGGGGGTACACTGAAGCTTTCTTT. As protein: CASSEGGYTEAFF.

This clone was found a few times. The chain is built from TRBV19 and TRBJ2-7, with TRBD1 matching over 9 bases. This CDR3 is built from 15 residues. Trimming at V came to 6 bases and at J to 4 bases, leaving 10 bases not matched to a gene. The germline V gene encodes CDR1 LNHDA and CDR2 SQIVND (reference sequence). The CDR3 region has the DNA TGTGCCAGTAGCCGTCCGGGACAGGGAGTATACGAGCAGTACTTC. It yields the protein CASSRPGQGVYEQYF.

The chain couples TRBV7-6 to TRBJ2-3, with 9 bases that match TRBD2. Germline CDR1 SGHVS, CDR2 FNYEAQ. The V and J ends lost 3 bases and 4 bases, in that order; junction bases with no gene match: 8. This CDR3 is 16 amino acids long. The CDR3 loop reads CASSFSGRGRADTQYF. CDR3 in DNA: TGTGCCAGCAGCTTTAGCGGGAGAGGGAGGGCAGATACGCAGTATTTT. Based on the CDR3 plus reference TRBV7-6 and TRBJ2-3, the full variable domain is GAGVSQSPRYKVTKRGQDVALRCDPISGHVSLYWYRQALGQGPEFLTYFNYEAQQDKSGLPNDRFSAERPEGSISTLTIQRTEQRDSAMYRCASSFSGRGRADTQYFGPGTRLTVL.

The V gene is TRBV9, the J gene TRBJ2-5, with 10 bases aligning to TRBD2. In germline, CDR1 is SGDLS, CDR2 YYNGEE. This CDR3 comprises 15 residues. The J segment lost 4 bases and the V segment lost 2 bases, leaving 5 bases of the junction unmatched. For the CDR3, the DNA is TGTGCCAGCAGCGTGAGCGGGAGGGCCGGAGAGACCCAGTACTTC. It codes for CASSVSGRAGETQYF.

V gene TRBV9 combines with J gene TRBJ1-1; 8 bases are a match to TRBD1. The J segment lost 4 bases and the V segment lost 0 bases, leaving 11 bases of the junction unmatched. Looked up from germline, CDR1 is SGDLS and CDR2 is YYNGEE. The CDR3 runs 17 residues. The CDR3 is CASSVAVGRGPGTEAFF. CDR3 nucleotide sequence: TGTGCCAGCAGCGTAGCTGTGGGCAGGGGGCCTGGCACTGAAGCTTTCTTT.

CDR3 in DNA: TGTGCCAGCTCATCCCAGGGGGCGATCTCCTACGAGCAGTACTTC. Protein sequence: CASSSQGAISYEQYF. This rearrangement joins TRBV18 to TRBJ2-7; 8 positions match TRBD1. V was pared by 5 bases and J by 0 bases, with 6 bases of the junction left unmatched. Per germline, CDR1 KGHSH and CDR2 LQKENI. CDR3 length equals 15 residues.

CDR3 sequence: CASRGVGGGRAPGELFF. For the CDR3, the DNA is TGTGCCAGCAGGGGAGTGGGTGGCGGGAGGGCCCCCGGGGAGCTGTTTTTT. V gene TRBV4-2 combines with J gene TRBJ2-2; 9 bases are a match to TRBD2. Germline V lookup: CDR1 LGHNA, CDR2 YNFKEQ. V lost 6 bases to trimming and J lost 6 bases; unmatched junction nucleotides: 14. The CDR3 runs 17 residues.

This sequence joins TRBV7-8 and TRBJ2-5, with a tentative D call TRBD1 (5 bases). This CDR3 has 14 residues. Trimming stripped 1 base from V and 4 bases from J, with 10 bases between. Germline loops: CDR1 SGHVS, CDR2 FQNEAQ. The CDR3 here is CASSLEGWGETQYF. DNA of the CDR3: TGTGCCAGCAGCTTAGAGGGGTGGGGAGAGACCCAGTACTTC.

The chain uses TRBV6-1 and TRBJ2-3; D is unclear. Per germline, CDR1 MNHNS and CDR2 SASEGT. The CDR3 runs 14 residues. The V and J ends lost 6 bases and 2 bases respectively, with 12 bases between them. The CDR3 nucleotides read TGTGCCAGCAGGCAGACGACATCCACAGATACGCAGTATTTT. Its translation: CASRQTTSTDTQYF.

The V call is TRBV7-2, the J call TRBJ2-3; 9 nucleotides agree with TRBD2. Germline V lookup: CDR1 SGHTA, CDR2 FQGNSA. This CDR3 comprises 16 residues. The trim removed 2 bases at V and 6 bases at J, leaving 9 bases unmatched. Here the CDR3 DNA reads TGTGCCAGCAGCTTAACTGTTAGCGGGAGATATGATACGCAGTATTTT. Amino acids: CASSLTVSGRYDTQYF.

The chain carries TRBV5-1 and TRBJ1-6; 7 nucleotides agree with TRBD1. This CDR3 has 14 residues. CDR1 SGHRS and CDR2 YFSETQ come from the germline V gene. Trimming at V came to 4 bases and at J to 8 bases, leaving 6 bases not matched to a gene. CDR3 sequence: CASSRTGFDSPLHF. In DNA, the CDR3 is TGCGCCAGCAGCCGGACAGGTTTTGATTCACCCCTCCACTTT.